This T cell receptor beta chain derives from a study of shared clonotypes between healthy human individuals. Assay: immunoSEQ multiplex PCR; the TCRdb copy retains only in-frame clones and omits some. The data contain about 490,000 clones, more than 65% of them singletons. This TCR came from a woman aged 40 to 49 in good health. Some clones in this sample may be carry-over from other donors' samples. Sequencing input: PBMCs.

The CDR3 DNA reads TGTGCCACCAGCAGCCCGGGAACTGAAGCTTTCTTT. Its protein is CATSSPGTEAFF. V is TRBV15 and J is TRBJ1-1; D remains ambiguous. Trimming removed 3 bases at V and 5 bases at J, with 7 bases between. The CDR3 is 12 residues long. Germline V gene data show CDR1 as LNHNV and CDR2 as YYDKDF (reference sequence).